This is a list of T cell receptor beta chains from one sample in a study of T cells after yellow fever vaccination. TCRdb reprocessed the 5' RACE reads via MiXCR and lists one record per CDR3 protein. The sample includes some 150,000 distinct CDR3 sequences, 9.3% of them seen just once. The input for sequencing was CD8+ T cells sorted from PBMCs, taken 45 days after the yellow fever booster vaccination. The receptors here all came from a man between 18 and 29 years old who received the YFV17D yellow fever vaccine. Both conserved end residues are part of each CDR3. Each record gives: clone size, J gene, D gene, V gene, CDR3 protein, CDR3 DNA. D genes are given only for firm matches. The listing skips clone size in some rows; elsewhere it reads once, few, many or a size class.

abundance: .; j_gene: TRBJ2-1; d_gene: .; v_gene: TRBV5-1; CDR3aa: CASSSKPTEPTYTEQFF; CDR3nt: TGCGCCAGCAGCTCGAAGCCCACGGAACCGACCTACACTGAGCAGTTCTTC
abundance: .; j_gene: TRBJ2-7; d_gene: TRBD1; v_gene: TRBV11-1; CDR3aa: CASSYWDSSYEQYF; CDR3nt: TGTGCCAGCAGCTATTGGGACAGTTCCTACGAGCAGTACTTC
abundance: many; j_gene: TRBJ2-1; d_gene: TRBD1; v_gene: TRBV28; CDR3aa: CASSTEGQRSFSYNEQFF; CDR3nt: TGTGCCAGCAGTACCGAGGGACAGAGGAGCTTCTCCTACAATGAGCAGTTCTTC
abundance: few; j_gene: TRBJ1-6; d_gene: .; v_gene: TRBV10-3; CDR3aa: CAIWTGSYNSPLHF; CDR3nt: TGTGCCATCTGGACCGGCTCCTATAATTCACCCCTCCACTTT
abundance: few; j_gene: TRBJ2-3; d_gene: TRBD2; v_gene: TRBV29-1; CDR3aa: CSVEGRLAGTDTQYF; CDR3nt: TGCAGCGTTGAGGGGCGACTAGCTGGCACAGATACGCAGTATTTT
abundance: few; j_gene: TRBJ2-1; d_gene: TRBD1; v_gene: TRBV9; CDR3aa: CASSAGQGNEQFF; CDR3nt: TGTGCCAGCAGCGCCGGACAGGGCAATGAGCAGTTCTTC
abundance: once; j_gene: TRBJ2-5; d_gene: TRBD2; v_gene: TRBV24-1; CDR3aa: CATSDSGLAKTQYF; CDR3nt: TGTGCCACCAGTGACTCGGGACTAGCAAAGACCCAGTACTTC
abundance: few; j_gene: TRBJ2-3; d_gene: .; v_gene: TRBV4-2; CDR3aa: CASSQEDSGGDTQYF; CDR3nt: TGTGCCAGCAGCCAAGAAGATTCCGGCGGGGATACGCAGTATTTT
abundance: many; j_gene: TRBJ2-3; d_gene: .; v_gene: TRBV15; CDR3aa: CATSREGEDTQYF; CDR3nt: TGTGCCACCAGCAGAGAAGGGGAGGATACGCAGTATTTT
abundance: many; j_gene: TRBJ2-7; d_gene: .; v_gene: TRBV5-1; CDR3aa: CASSLHSATYEQYF; CDR3nt: TGCGCCAGCAGCTTGCATTCCGCGACCTACGAGCAGTACTTC
abundance: .; j_gene: TRBJ2-1; d_gene: TRBD2; v_gene: TRBV5-5; CDR3aa: CASSDWGLADNEQFF; CDR3nt: TGTGCCAGCAGCGACTGGGGACTAGCGGACAATGAGCAGTTCTTC
abundance: .; j_gene: TRBJ2-5; d_gene: .; v_gene: TRBV7-2; CDR3aa: CASSLRRAQETQYF; CDR3nt: TGTGCCAGCAGCCTCAGGCGGGCTCAAGAGACCCAGTACTTC
abundance: few; j_gene: TRBJ2-1; d_gene: .; v_gene: TRBV5-1; CDR3aa: CASSYAIGEQFF; CDR3nt: TGCGCCAGCAGCTATGCAATTGGTGAGCAGTTCTTC
abundance: few; j_gene: TRBJ1-1; d_gene: .; v_gene: TRBV6-5; CDR3aa: CASSYSIYTQNTEAFF; CDR3nt: TGTGCCAGCAGTTACTCAATTTATACACAGAACACTGAAGCTTTCTTT
abundance: .; j_gene: TRBJ1-1; d_gene: .; v_gene: TRBV3-1; CDR3aa: CASSQDRPSGAFF; CDR3nt: TGTGCCAGCAGCCAAGACAGGCCATCGGGAGCTTTCTTT
abundance: .; j_gene: TRBJ2-1; d_gene: .; v_gene: TRBV7-9; CDR3aa: CASSHSYSYNEQFF; CDR3nt: TGTGCCAGCAGCCACTCGTACTCCTACAATGAGCAGTTCTTC
abundance: .; j_gene: TRBJ1-2; d_gene: TRBD1; v_gene: TRBV7-9; CDR3aa: CASSSTGGRGYTF; CDR3nt: TGTGCCAGCAGCTCCACAGGGGGCCGTGGCTACACCTTC
abundance: few; j_gene: TRBJ2-1; d_gene: TRBD2; v_gene: TRBV18; CDR3aa: CASSPPGGEQFF; CDR3nt: TGTGCCAGCTCACCACCGGGGGGGGAGCAGTTCTTC
abundance: .; j_gene: TRBJ2-3; d_gene: .; v_gene: TRBV6-5; CDR3aa: CASSYPTQYF; CDR3nt: TGTGCCAGCAGTTACCCTACGCAGTATTTT
abundance: few; j_gene: TRBJ2-2; d_gene: .; v_gene: TRBV4-1; CDR3aa: CASSQWANTGELFF; CDR3nt: TGCGCCAGCAGCCAGTGGGCCAACACCGGGGAGCTGTTTTTT
abundance: .; j_gene: TRBJ2-3; d_gene: TRBD2; v_gene: TRBV6-2/TRBV6-3; CDR3aa: CASSSRLAGLTDTQYF; CDR3nt: TGTGCCAGCAGCTCCAGACTAGCGGGGTTGACAGATACGCAGTATTTT
abundance: few; j_gene: TRBJ1-5; d_gene: .; v_gene: TRBV19; CDR3aa: CASNYQPQHF; CDR3nt: TGTGCCAGCAACTATCAGCCCCAGCATTTT
abundance: .; j_gene: TRBJ2-5; d_gene: TRBD1; v_gene: TRBV4-1; CDR3aa: CASSQSPGGQETQYF; CDR3nt: TGCGCCAGCAGCCAATCCCCAGGGGGACAAGAGACCCAGTACTTC
abundance: few; j_gene: TRBJ2-2; d_gene: .; v_gene: TRBV7-9; CDR3aa: CASSLVRTGTGELFF; CDR3nt: TGTGCCAGCAGCTTAGTCAGAACGGGCACCGGGGAGCTGTTTTTT
abundance: .; j_gene: TRBJ2-3; d_gene: TRBD2; v_gene: TRBV12-3/TRBV12-4; CDR3aa: CASSLQVQGGSTDTQYF; CDR3nt: TGTGCCAGCAGTTTACAGGTCCAGGGAGGGAGCACAGATACGCAGTATTTT
abundance: few; j_gene: TRBJ1-4; d_gene: .; v_gene: TRBV4-1; CDR3aa: CASSRTDRAYNEKLFF; CDR3nt: TGCGCCAGCAGTCGAACGGACAGAGCTTATAATGAAAAACTGTTTTTT
abundance: .; j_gene: TRBJ2-3; d_gene: TRBD2; v_gene: TRBV4-1; CDR3aa: CASSQAASGVVDTQYF; CDR3nt: TGCGCCAGCAGCCAAGCTGCTAGCGGGGTGGTCGATACGCAGTATTTT
abundance: .; j_gene: TRBJ2-2; d_gene: TRBD1; v_gene: TRBV4-3; CDR3aa: CASRARGSNTGELFF; CDR3nt: TGCGCCAGCAGGGCCAGGGGGTCGAACACCGGGGAGCTGTTTTTT
abundance: few; j_gene: TRBJ1-6; d_gene: .; v_gene: TRBV5-1; CDR3aa: CASRGGGLQSPLHF; CDR3nt: TGCGCCAGCAGAGGTGGGGGGTTGCAGTCACCCCTCCACTTT
abundance: .; j_gene: TRBJ1-1; d_gene: TRBD1; v_gene: TRBV5-1; CDR3aa: CASSHRDRANTEAFF; CDR3nt: TGCGCCAGCAGCCACCGGGACAGAGCGAACACTGAAGCTTTCTTT
abundance: few; j_gene: TRBJ1-1; d_gene: TRBD1; v_gene: TRBV20-1; CDR3aa: CSAIQRPHRGNWEMNTEAFF; CDR3nt: TGCAGTGCTATCCAACGACCACACAGGGGGAACTGGGAAATGAACACTGAAGCTTTCTTT
abundance: .; j_gene: TRBJ1-2; d_gene: .; v_gene: TRBV6-5; CDR3aa: CASISSDYGYTF; CDR3nt: TGTGCCAGCATATCGTCCGACTATGGCTACACCTTC
abundance: few; j_gene: TRBJ1-1; d_gene: TRBD1; v_gene: TRBV6-5; CDR3aa: CASSYSRGPNTEAFF; CDR3nt: TGTGCCAGCAGTTACTCGAGGGGGCCGAACACTGAAGCTTTCTTT
abundance: .; j_gene: TRBJ2-2; d_gene: TRBD2; v_gene: TRBV4-2; CDR3aa: CASSQGLADLNTGELFF; CDR3nt: TGTGCCAGCAGCCAAGGACTAGCGGACCTGAACACCGGGGAGCTGTTTTTT
abundance: .; j_gene: TRBJ1-1; d_gene: .; v_gene: TRBV12-3/TRBV12-4; CDR3aa: CASSSSDRNTEAFF; CDR3nt: TGTGCCAGCAGTTCCTCCGACAGGAACACTGAAGCTTTCTTT
abundance: few; j_gene: TRBJ2-1; d_gene: .; v_gene: TRBV30; CDR3aa: CAWRVREQFF; CDR3nt: TGTGCCTGGAGAGTGAGGGAGCAGTTCTTC
abundance: .; j_gene: TRBJ2-5; d_gene: .; v_gene: TRBV20-1; CDR3aa: CSAVASLAQYF; CDR3nt: TGCAGTGCTGTCGCTTCCCTGGCCCAGTACTTC
abundance: .; j_gene: TRBJ2-7; d_gene: .; v_gene: TRBV11-2; CDR3aa: CASSDITRSQFMNEQYF; CDR3nt: TGTGCCAGCAGCGATATTACCAGGAGCCAGTTTATGAACGAGCAGTACTTC
abundance: many; j_gene: TRBJ2-7; d_gene: .; v_gene: TRBV7-9; CDR3aa: CASSLKSNYEQYF; CDR3nt: TGTGCCAGCAGCTTAAAGTCGAACTACGAGCAGTACTTC
abundance: .; j_gene: TRBJ1-4; d_gene: .; v_gene: TRBV5-1; CDR3aa: CASSLRTDLFF; CDR3nt: TGCGCCAGCAGCTTGAGGACAGATTTGTTTTTT
abundance: many; j_gene: TRBJ2-1; d_gene: .; v_gene: TRBV20-1; CDR3aa: CSVDGRSWGNEQFF; CDR3nt: TGCAGTGTCGACGGCCGCTCCTGGGGCAATGAGCAGTTCTTC
abundance: .; j_gene: TRBJ1-5; d_gene: .; v_gene: TRBV3-1; CDR3aa: CASSQGRGSGNQPQHF; CDR3nt: TGTGCCAGCAGCCAAGGGAGGGGGTCTGGCAATCAGCCCCAGCATTTT
abundance: few; j_gene: TRBJ2-1; d_gene: .; v_gene: TRBV27; CDR3aa: CASSQVPFSYNEQFF; CDR3nt: TGTGCCAGCAGCCAGGTCCCCTTCTCCTACAATGAGCAGTTCTTC
abundance: few; j_gene: TRBJ2-7; d_gene: .; v_gene: TRBV20-1; CDR3aa: CSARDVETYEQYF; CDR3nt: TGCAGTGCTAGAGACGTAGAAACCTACGAGCAGTACTTC
abundance: .; j_gene: TRBJ1-1; d_gene: .; v_gene: TRBV9; CDR3aa: CASSASPKNTEAFF; CDR3nt: TGTGCCAGCAGCGCGAGTCCAAAGAACACTGAAGCTTTCTTT
abundance: few; j_gene: TRBJ2-6; d_gene: .; v_gene: TRBV21-1; CDR3aa: CASSKAPGISGANVLTF; CDR3nt: TGTGCCAGCAGCAAAGCACCGGGAATCTCTGGGGCCAACGTCCTGACTTTC
abundance: once; j_gene: TRBJ2-7; d_gene: .; v_gene: TRBV15; CDR3aa: CATSRAVSYEQYF; CDR3nt: TGTGCCACCAGCAGAGCCGTGAGCTACGAGCAGTACTTC
abundance: many; j_gene: TRBJ2-2; d_gene: .; v_gene: TRBV12-5; CDR3aa: CASGTEAGELFF; CDR3nt: TGTGCTAGTGGGACTGAGGCGGGGGAGCTGTTTTTT
abundance: few; j_gene: TRBJ1-1; d_gene: .; v_gene: TRBV2; CDR3aa: CASSEEGAAWNTEAFF; CDR3nt: TGTGCCAGCAGTGAAGAAGGGGCCGCGTGGAACACTGAAGCTTTCTTT
abundance: few; j_gene: TRBJ2-3; d_gene: TRBD2; v_gene: TRBV4-1; CDR3aa: CASSRGGGATDTQYF; CDR3nt: TGCGCCAGCAGCCGCGGCGGGGGGGCCACAGATACGCAGTATTTT
abundance: .; j_gene: TRBJ1-2; d_gene: .; v_gene: TRBV6-1; CDR3aa: CASRTPEGYTF; CDR3nt: TGTGCCAGCAGGACCCCAGAGGGCTACACCTTC
abundance: few; j_gene: TRBJ1-4; d_gene: .; v_gene: TRBV3-1; CDR3aa: CASSPRTFGWAEEKLFF; CDR3nt: TGTGCCAGCAGCCCCCGGACCTTCGGATGGGCCGAGGAAAAACTGTTTTTT
abundance: few; j_gene: TRBJ2-1; d_gene: .; v_gene: TRBV4-1; CDR3aa: CASSQVYNEQFF; CDR3nt: TGCGCCAGCAGCCAGGTCTACAATGAGCAGTTCTTC
abundance: .; j_gene: TRBJ2-2; d_gene: TRBD2; v_gene: TRBV6-2/TRBV6-3; CDR3aa: CASSVTGTSGGAYTGELFF; CDR3nt: TGTGCCAGCAGTGTCACCGGGACTAGCGGGGGGGCTTACACCGGGGAGCTGTTTTTT
abundance: .; j_gene: TRBJ2-5; d_gene: .; v_gene: TRBV7-9; CDR3aa: CASSSKTGQETQYF; CDR3nt: TGTGCCAGCAGCTCAAAGACAGGACAAGAGACCCAGTACTTC
abundance: few; j_gene: TRBJ1-1; d_gene: .; v_gene: TRBV6-6; CDR3aa: CASSNPLFTEAFF; CDR3nt: TGTGCCAGCTCTAATCCACTGTTCACTGAAGCTTTCTTT
abundance: .; j_gene: TRBJ1-1; d_gene: .; v_gene: TRBV7-2; CDR3aa: CASSFRQTGGWSTEAFF; CDR3nt: TGTGCCAGCAGCTTCAGACAGACGGGGGGATGGAGCACTGAAGCTTTCTTT
abundance: .; j_gene: TRBJ1-2; d_gene: TRBD1; v_gene: TRBV12-3/TRBV12-4; CDR3aa: CASSRTGIYGYTF; CDR3nt: TGTGCCAGCAGTAGGACAGGGATCTATGGCTACACCTTC
abundance: .; j_gene: TRBJ1-1; d_gene: .; v_gene: TRBV27; CDR3aa: CASSLDSGTEAFF; CDR3nt: TGTGCCAGCAGTTTAGACAGTGGGACTGAAGCTTTCTTT